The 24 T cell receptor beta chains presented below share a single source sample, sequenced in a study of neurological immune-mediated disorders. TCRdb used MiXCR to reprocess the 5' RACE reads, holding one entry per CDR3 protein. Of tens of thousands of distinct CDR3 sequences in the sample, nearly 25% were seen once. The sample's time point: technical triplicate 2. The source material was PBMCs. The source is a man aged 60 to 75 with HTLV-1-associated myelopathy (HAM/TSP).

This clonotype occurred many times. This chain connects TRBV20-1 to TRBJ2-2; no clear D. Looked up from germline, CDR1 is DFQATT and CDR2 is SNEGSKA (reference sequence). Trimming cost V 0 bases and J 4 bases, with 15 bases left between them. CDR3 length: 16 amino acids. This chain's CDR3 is CSARDLAAPGTGELFF. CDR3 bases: TGCAGTGCTAGAGATCTGGCAGCTCCAGGCACCGGGGAGCTGTTTTTT.

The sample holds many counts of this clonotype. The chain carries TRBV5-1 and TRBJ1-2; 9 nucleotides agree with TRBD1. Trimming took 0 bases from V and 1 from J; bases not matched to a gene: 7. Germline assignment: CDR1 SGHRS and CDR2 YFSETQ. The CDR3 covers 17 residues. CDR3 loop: CASSLDTGGSLNYGYTF. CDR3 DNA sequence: TGCGCCAGCAGCTTGGACACAGGGGGCTCGCTTAACTATGGCTACACCTTC.

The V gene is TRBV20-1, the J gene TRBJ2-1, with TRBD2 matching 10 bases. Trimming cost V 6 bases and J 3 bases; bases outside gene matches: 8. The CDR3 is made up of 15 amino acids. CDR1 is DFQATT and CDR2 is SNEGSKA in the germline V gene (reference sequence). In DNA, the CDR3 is TGCAGTGCAGGAAGGACTAGCGGAGTCTACAATGAGCAGTTCTTC. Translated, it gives CSAGRTSGVYNEQFF.

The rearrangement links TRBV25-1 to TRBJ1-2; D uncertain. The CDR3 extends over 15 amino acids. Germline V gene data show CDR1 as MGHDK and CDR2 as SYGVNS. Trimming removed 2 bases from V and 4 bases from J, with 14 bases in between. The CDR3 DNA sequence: TGTGCCAGCAGTGAAGCCCCAGGAGGTTTCTATGGCTACACCTTC. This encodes CASSEAPGGFYGYTF.

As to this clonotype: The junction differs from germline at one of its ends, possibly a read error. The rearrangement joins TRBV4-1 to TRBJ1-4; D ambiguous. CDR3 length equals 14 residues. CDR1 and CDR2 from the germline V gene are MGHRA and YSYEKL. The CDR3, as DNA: TGCGCAAGCAGCCAATCCTACGTGGATGAAAAACTGTTTTTT. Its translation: CASSQSYVDEKLFF.

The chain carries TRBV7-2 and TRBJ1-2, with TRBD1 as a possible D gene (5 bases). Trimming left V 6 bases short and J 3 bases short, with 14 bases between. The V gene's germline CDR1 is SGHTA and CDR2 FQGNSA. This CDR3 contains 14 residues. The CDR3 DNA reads TGTGCCAGCAGTCACGGGGCCGTAGACTATGGCTACACCTTC. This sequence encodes CASSHGAVDYGYTF. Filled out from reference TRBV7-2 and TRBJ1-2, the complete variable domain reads GAGVSQSPSNKVTEKGKDVELRCDPISGHTALYWYRQSLGQGLEFLIYFQGNSAPDKSGLPSDRFSAERTGGSVSTLTIQRTQQEDSAVYLCASSHGAVDYGYTFGSGTRLTVV.

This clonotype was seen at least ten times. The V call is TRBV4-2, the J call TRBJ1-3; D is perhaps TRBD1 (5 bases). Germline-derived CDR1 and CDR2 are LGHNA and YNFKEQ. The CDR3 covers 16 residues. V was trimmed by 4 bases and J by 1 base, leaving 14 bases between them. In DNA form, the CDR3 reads TGTGCCAGCAGCCCTTCTCAGGGAGAATCTGGAAACACCATATATTTT. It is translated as CASSPSQGESGNTIYF.

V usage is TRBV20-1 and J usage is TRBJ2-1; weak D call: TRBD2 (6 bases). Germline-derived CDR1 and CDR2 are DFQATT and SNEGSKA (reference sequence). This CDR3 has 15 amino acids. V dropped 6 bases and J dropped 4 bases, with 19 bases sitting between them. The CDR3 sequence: CSAGFSAGGYNEQFF. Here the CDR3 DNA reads TGCAGTGCGGGTTTTTCAGCGGGTGGATACAATGAGCAGTTCTTC.

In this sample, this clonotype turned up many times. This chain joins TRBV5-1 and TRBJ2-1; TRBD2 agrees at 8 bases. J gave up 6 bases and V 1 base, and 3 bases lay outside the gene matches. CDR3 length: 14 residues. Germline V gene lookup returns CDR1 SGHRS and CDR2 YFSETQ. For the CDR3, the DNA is TGCGCCAGCAGCTTGTCGGGAGGGGGCAATGAGCAGTTCTTC. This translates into CASSLSGGGNEQFF.

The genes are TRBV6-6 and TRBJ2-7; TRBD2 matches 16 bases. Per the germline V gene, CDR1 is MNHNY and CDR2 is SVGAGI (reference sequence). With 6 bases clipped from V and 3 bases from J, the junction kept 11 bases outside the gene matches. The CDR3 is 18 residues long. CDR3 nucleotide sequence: TGTGCCAGCAGGGGGGGGACTAGCGGGAGGGCCCTCAGCTACGAGCAGTACTTC. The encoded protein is CASRGGTSGRALSYEQYF.

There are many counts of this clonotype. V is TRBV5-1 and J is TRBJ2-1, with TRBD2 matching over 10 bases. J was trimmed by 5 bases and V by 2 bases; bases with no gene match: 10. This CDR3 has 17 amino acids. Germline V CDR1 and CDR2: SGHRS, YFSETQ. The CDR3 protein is CASSLAAGGGSNNEQFF. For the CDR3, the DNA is TGCGCCAGCAGCTTAGCAGCGGGAGGGGGATCGAACAATGAGCAGTTCTTC.

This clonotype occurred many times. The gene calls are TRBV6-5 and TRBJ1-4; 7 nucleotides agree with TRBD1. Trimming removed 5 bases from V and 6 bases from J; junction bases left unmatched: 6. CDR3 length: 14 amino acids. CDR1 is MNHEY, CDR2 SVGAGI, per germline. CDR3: CASSQGTVYEKLFF. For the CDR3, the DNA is TGTGCCAGCAGTCAAGGGACAGTATATGAAAAACTGTTTTTT.

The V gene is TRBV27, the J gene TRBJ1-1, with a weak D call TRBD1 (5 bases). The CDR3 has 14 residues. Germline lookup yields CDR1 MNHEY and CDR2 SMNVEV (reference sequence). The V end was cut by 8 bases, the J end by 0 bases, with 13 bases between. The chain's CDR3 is CASQGGHMNTEAFF. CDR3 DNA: TGTGCCAGCCAAGGCGGACATATGAACACTGAAGCTTTCTTT.

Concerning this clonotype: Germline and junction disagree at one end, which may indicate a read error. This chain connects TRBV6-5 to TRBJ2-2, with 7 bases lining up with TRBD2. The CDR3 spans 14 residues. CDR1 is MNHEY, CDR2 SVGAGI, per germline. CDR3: CASSCGKVGGGLFF. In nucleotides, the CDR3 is TGTGCCAGCAGTTGTGGAAAAGTGGGCGGGGGGCTGTTTTTT.

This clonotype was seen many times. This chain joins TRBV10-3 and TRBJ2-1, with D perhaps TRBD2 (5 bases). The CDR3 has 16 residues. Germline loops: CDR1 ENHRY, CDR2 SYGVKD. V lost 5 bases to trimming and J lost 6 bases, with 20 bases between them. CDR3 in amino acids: CAISKYRDDSSNEQFF. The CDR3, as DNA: TGTGCCATCAGTAAGTACCGGGATGACTCTTCCAATGAGCAGTTCTTC.

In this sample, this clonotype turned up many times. In DNA, the CDR3 is TGTGCCATCAGTGAGGCTTGGGAATATGGCTACACCTTC. It specifies CAISEAWEYGYTF. This rearrangement joins TRBV10-3 to TRBJ1-2; D ambiguous. The CDR3 is made up of 13 amino acids. The germline gives CDR1 ENHRY, CDR2 SYGVKD. Trimming pared 2 bases from V and 5 bases from J, leaving 9 bases between.

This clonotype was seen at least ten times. CDR3 sequence (DNA): TGTGCCAGCAGCCCGATGACCAGAGGGGAGACCCAGTACTTC. This translates into CASSPMTRGETQYF. The rearrangement links TRBV7-2 to TRBJ2-5, with D possibly TRBD2 on 5 matching bases. Germline V gene sequence: CDR1 SGHTA, CDR2 FQGNSA. The CDR3 is 14 amino acids. V was trimmed by 5 bases and J by 5 bases, leaving 15 bases between them.

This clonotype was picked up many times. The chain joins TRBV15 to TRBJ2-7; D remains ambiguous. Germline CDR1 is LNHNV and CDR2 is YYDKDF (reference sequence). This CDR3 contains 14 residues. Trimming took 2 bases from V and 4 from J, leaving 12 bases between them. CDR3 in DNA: TGTGCCACCAGCAGACTGGTGACTGCATACGAGCAGTACTTC. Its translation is CATSRLVTAYEQYF.

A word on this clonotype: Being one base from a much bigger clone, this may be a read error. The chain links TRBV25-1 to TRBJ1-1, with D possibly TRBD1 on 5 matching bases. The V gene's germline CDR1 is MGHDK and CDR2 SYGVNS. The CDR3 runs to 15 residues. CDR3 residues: CASSPQTLRGTVAFF. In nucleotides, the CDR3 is TGTGCCAGCAGTCCCCAGACCCTACGGGGCACTGTAGCTTTCTTT.

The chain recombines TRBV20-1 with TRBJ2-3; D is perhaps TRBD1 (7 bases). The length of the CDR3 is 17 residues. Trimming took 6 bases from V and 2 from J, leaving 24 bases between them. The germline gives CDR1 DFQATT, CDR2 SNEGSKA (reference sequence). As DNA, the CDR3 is TGCAGTGCGCGAAGAGGGCAGGGGGGATTGGCCACAGATACGCAGTATTTT. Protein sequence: CSARRGQGGLATDTQYF.

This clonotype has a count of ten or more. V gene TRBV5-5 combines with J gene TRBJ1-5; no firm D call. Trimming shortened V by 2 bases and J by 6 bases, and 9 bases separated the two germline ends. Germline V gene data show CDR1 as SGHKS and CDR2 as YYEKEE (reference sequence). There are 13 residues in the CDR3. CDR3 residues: CASSLRLAQPQHF. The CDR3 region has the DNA TGTGCCAGCAGCTTACGGTTGGCTCAGCCCCAGCATTTT.

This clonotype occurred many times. The CDR3 protein is CASSLLTGTTGNTIYF. The DNA of the CDR3 is TGTGCCAGCAGCCTTTTGACAGGGACAACTGGAAACACCATATATTTT. This chain joins TRBV7-9 and TRBJ1-3; 7 nucleotides match TRBD1. Germline lookup yields CDR1 SEHNR and CDR2 FQNEAQ (reference sequence). Trimming took 5 bases from V and 2 from J; bases not matched to a gene: 9. The CDR3 has 16 amino acids.

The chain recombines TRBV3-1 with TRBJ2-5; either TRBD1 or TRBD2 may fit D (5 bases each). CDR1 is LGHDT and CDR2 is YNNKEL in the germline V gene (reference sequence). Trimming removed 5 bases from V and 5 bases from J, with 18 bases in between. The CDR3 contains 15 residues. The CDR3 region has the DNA TGTGCCAGCAGCTCGCAGGGCCGAGGGGTTGAGACCCAGTACTTC. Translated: CASSSQGRGVETQYF.

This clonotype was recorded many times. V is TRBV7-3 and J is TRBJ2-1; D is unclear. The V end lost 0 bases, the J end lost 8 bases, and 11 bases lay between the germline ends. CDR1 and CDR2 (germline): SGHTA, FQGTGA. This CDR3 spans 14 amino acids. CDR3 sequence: CASSLTPTVHEQFF. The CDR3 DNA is TGTGCCAGCAGCTTAACCCCAACGGTCCATGAGCAGTTCTTC.